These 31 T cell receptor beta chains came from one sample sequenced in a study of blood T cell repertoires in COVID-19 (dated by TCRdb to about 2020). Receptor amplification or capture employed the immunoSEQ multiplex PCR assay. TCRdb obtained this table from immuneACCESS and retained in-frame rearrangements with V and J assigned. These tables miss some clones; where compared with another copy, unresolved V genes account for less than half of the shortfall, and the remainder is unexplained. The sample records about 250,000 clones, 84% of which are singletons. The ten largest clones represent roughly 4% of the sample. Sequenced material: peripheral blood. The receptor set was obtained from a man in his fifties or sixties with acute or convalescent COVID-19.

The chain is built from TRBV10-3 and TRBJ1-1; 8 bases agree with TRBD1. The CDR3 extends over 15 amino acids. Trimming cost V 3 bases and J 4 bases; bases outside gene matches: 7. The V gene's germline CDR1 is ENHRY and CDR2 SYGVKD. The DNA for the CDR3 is TGTGCCATCAGTGACCCAGGGGGCCCCTCCACTGAAGCTTTCTTT. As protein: CAISDPGGPSTEAFF.

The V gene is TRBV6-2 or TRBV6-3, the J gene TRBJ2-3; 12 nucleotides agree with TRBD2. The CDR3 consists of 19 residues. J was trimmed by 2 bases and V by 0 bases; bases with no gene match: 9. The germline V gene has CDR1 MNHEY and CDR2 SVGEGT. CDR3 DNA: TGTGCCAGCAGTTACTCGTCTTTTCGGACTAGCGGGAACACAGATACGCAGTATTTT. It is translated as CASSYSSFRTSGNTDTQYF.

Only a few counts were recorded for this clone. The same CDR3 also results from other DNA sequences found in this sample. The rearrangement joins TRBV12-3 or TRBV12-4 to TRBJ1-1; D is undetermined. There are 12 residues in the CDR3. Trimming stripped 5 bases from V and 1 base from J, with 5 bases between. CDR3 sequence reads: CASSPGNTEAFF. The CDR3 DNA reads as TGTGCCAGCAGTCCCGGGAACACTGAAGCTTTCTTT.

In DNA form, the CDR3 reads TGTGCCAGCAGCTTAAGGGGACCAGCGGGGGCTCACTCTAGCACAGATACGCAGTATTTT. As protein: CASSLRGPAGAHSSTDTQYF. This rearrangement joins TRBV7-3 to TRBJ2-3, with TRBD2 matching over 8 bases. This CDR3 contains 20 residues. Germline CDR1 and CDR2: SGHTA and FQGTGA. V lost 1 base, J lost 0 bases, and 15 bases stayed unmatched.

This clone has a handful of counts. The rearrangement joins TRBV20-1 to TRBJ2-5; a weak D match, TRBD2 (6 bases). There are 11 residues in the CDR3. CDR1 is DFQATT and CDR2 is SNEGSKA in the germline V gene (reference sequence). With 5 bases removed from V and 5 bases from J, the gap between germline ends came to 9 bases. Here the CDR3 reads CSAGLSETQYF. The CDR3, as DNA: TGCAGTGCTGGACTATCTGAGACCCAGTACTTC.

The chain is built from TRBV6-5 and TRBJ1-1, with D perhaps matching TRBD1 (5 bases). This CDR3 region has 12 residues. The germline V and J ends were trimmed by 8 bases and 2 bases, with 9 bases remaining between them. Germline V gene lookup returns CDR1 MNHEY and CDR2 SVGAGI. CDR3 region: CASGRTNTEAFF. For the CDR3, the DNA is TGTGCCAGCGGGAGGACAAACACTGAAGCTTTCTTT.

The CDR3 bases are TGTGCCAGCAGCTTAGCAGGGGGCGCGAATGGCTACACCTTC. This sequence encodes CASSLAGGANGYTF. The chain uses TRBV7-9 and TRBJ1-2, with 7 bases that match TRBD1. Germline CDR1 is SEHNR and CDR2 is FQNEAQ (reference sequence). J lost 6 bases, V lost 0 bases, and 4 bases had no gene match. The length of the CDR3 is 14 residues.

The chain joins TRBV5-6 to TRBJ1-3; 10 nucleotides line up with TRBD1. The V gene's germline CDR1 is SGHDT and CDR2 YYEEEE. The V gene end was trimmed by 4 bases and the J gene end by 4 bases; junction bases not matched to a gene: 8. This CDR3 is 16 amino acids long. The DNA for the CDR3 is TGTGCCAGCAGCCCGGGACAGGGGCTCTACGGAAACACCATATATTTT. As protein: CASSPGQGLYGNTIYF.

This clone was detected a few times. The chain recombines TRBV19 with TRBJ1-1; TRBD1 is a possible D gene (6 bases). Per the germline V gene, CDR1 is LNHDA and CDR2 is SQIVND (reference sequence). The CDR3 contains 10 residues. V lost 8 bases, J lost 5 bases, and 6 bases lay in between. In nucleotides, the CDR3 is TGTGCCAGTCAGGGGACTGAAGCTTTCTTT. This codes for CASQGTEAFF.

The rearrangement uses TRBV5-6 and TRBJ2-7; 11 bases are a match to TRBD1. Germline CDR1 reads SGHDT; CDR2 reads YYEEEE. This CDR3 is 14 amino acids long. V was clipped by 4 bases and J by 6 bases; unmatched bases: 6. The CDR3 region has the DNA TGTGCCAGCAGCGTCCGGGACAGGGGGGGCGAGCAGTACTTC. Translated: CASSVRDRGGEQYF. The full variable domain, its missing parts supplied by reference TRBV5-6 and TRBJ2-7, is DAGVTQSPTHLIKTRGQQVTLRCSPKSGHDTVSWYQQALGQGPQFIFQYYEEEERQRGNFPDRFSGHQFPNYSSELNVNALLLGDSALYLCASSVRDRGGEQYFGPGTRLTVT.

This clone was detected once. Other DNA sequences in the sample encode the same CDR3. The CDR3 DNA is TGTGCCAGCAGCTTAGGCGGAGCTAACTATGGCTACACCTTC. Translated, it gives CASSLGGANYGYTF. V gene TRBV5-4 combines with J gene TRBJ1-2, with unresolved D. The germline V and J ends were trimmed by 2 bases and 0 bases, with 8 bases remaining between them. The CDR3 spans 14 residues. The germline CDR1 and CDR2 sequences are SGHNT and YYREEE (reference sequence).

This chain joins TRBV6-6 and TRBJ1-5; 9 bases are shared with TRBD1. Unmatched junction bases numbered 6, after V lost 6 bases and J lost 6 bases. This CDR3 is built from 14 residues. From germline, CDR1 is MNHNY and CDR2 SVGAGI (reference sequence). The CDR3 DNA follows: TGTGCCAGCAGACCCGGACAGGGGATTCAGCCCCAGCATTTT. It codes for CASRPGQGIQPQHF.

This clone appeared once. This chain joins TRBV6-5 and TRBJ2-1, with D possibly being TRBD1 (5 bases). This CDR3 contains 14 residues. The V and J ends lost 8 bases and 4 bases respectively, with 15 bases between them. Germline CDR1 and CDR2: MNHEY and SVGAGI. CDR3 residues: CASRLEGEYNEQFF. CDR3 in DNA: TGTGCCAGCCGCTTGGAAGGGGAATACAATGAGCAGTTCTTC.

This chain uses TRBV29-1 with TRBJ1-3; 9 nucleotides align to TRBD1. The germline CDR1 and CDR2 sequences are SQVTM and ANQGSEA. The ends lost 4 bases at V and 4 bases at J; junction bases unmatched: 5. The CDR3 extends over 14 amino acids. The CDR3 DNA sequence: TGCAGCGTTGGCGATACAGGGGGCGGAAACACCATATATTTT. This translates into CSVGDTGGGNTIYF. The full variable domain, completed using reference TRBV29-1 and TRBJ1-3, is SAVISQKPSRDICQRGTSLTIQCQVDSQVTMMFWYRQQPGQSLTLIATANQGSEATYESGFVIDKFPISRPNLTFSTLTVSNMSPEDSSIYLCSVGDTGGGNTIYFGEGSWLTVV.

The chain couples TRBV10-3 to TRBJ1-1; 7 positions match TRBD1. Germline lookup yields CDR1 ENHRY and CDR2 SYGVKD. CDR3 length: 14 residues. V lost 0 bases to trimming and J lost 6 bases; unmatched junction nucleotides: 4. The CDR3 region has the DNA TGTGCCATCAGTGAGTCGGAGGGGGCGGCTGAAGCTTTCTTT. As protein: CAISESEGAAEAFF.

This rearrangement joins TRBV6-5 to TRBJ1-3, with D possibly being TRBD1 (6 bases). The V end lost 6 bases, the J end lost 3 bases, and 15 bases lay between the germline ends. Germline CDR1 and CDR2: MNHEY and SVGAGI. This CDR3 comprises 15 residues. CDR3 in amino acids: CASSHDRSIGNTIYF. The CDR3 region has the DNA TGTGCCAGCAGCCATGACAGGTCGATTGGAAACACCATATATTTT.

Here the CDR3 reads CASGGAPNYNEQFF. The CDR3 bases are TGTGCCAGCGGGGGGGCCCCCAACTACAATGAGCAGTTCTTC. The chain carries TRBV6-5 and TRBJ2-1; D is possibly TRBD2 (7 bases). The CDR3 is 14 amino acids. From germline, CDR1 is MNHEY and CDR2 SVGAGI. The V and J ends lost 8 bases and 3 bases respectively, with 14 bases between them.

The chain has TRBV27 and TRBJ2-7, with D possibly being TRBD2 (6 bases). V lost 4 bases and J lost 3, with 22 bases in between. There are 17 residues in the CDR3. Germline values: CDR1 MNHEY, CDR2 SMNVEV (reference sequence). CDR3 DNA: TGTGCCAGCAGTTATCGCCTCGGGACTCCTCCCCTCTACGAGCAGTACTTC. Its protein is CASSYRLGTPPLYEQYF.

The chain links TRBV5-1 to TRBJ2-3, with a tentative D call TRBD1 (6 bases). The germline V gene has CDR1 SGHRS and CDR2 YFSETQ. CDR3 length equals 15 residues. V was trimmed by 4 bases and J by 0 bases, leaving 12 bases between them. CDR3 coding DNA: TGCGCCAGCAGCACGCAGGGGTTTAGCACAGATACGCAGTATTTT. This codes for CASSTQGFSTDTQYF. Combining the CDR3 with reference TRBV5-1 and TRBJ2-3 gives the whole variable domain KAGVTQTPRYLIKTRGQQVTLSCSPISGHRSVSWYQQTPGQGLQFLFEYFSETQRNKGNFPGRFSGRQFSNSRSEMNVSTLELGDSALYLCASSTQGFSTDTQYFGPGTRLTVL.

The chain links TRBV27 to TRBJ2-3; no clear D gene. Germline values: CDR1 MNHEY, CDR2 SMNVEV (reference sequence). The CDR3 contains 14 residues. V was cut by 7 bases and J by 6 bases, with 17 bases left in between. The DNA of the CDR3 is TGTGCCAGCAACCCCTTGGCCCGCAGGGATACGCAGTATTTT. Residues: CASNPLARRDTQYF.

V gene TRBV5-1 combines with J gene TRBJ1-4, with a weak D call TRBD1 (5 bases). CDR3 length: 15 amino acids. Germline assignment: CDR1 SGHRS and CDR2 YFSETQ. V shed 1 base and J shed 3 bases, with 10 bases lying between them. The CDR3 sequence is CASSLFGTPNEKLFF. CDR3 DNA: TGCGCCAGCAGCTTGTTTGGGACTCCTAATGAAAAACTGTTTTTT.

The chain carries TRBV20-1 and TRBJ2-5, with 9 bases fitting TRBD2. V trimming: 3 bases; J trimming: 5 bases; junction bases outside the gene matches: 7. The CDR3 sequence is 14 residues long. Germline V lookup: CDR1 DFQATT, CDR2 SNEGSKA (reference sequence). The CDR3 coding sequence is TGCAGTGCTAGTTTGACTAGCGGAAAGGAGACCCAGTACTTC. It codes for CSASLTSGKETQYF.

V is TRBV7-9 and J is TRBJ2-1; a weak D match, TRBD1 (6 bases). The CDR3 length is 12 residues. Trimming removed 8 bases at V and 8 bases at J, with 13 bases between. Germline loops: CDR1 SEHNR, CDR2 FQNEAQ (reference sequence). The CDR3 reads CASGKGQDEQFF. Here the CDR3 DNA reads TGTGCCAGCGGTAAGGGACAAGATGAGCAGTTCTTC. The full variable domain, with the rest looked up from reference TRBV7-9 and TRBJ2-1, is DTGVSQNPRHKITKRGQNVTFRCDPISEHNRLYWYRQTLGQGPEFLTYFQNEAQLEKSRLLSDRFSAERPKGSFSTLEIQRTEQGDSAMYLCASGKGQDEQFFGPGTRLTVL.

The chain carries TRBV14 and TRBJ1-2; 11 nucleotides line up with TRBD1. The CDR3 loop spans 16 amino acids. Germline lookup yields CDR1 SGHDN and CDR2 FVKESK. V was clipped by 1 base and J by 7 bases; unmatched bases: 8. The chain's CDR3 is CASSQGPRDRGFGYTF. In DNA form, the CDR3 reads TGTGCCAGCAGCCAAGGGCCTCGGGACAGGGGGTTTGGCTACACCTTC.

The CDR3, as DNA: TGTGCCAGTAGTACAAGACTAGCTGACGAGCAGTACTTC. Encoded protein: CASSTRLADEQYF. This chain links TRBV19 with TRBJ2-7; 7 positions agree with TRBD2. Germline V gene sequence: CDR1 LNHDA, CDR2 SQIVND (reference sequence). The CDR3 contains 13 residues. The V segment lost 4 bases and the J segment 5 bases; nucleotides outside the gene matches: 5. Looking up the rest from reference TRBV19 and TRBJ2-7 gives the full variable domain: DGGITQSPKYLFRKEGQNVTLSCEQNLNHDAMYWYRQDPGQGLRLIYYSQIVNDFQKGDIAEGYSVSREKKESFPLTVTSAQKNPTAFYLCASSTRLADEQYFGPGTRLTVT.

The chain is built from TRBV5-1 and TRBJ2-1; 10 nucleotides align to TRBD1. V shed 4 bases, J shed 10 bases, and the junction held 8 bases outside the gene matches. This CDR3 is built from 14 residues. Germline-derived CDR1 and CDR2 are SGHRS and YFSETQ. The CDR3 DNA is TGCGCCAGCAGCGACCGGGACAGGGGTTGGGAGCAGTTCTTC. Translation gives CASSDRDRGWEQFF.

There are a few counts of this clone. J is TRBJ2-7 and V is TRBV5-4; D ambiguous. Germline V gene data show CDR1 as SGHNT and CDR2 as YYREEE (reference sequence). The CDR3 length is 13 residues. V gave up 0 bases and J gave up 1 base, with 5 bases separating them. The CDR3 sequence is CASSLGRSYEQYF. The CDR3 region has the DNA TGTGCCAGCAGCTTGGGCAGATCCTACGAGCAGTACTTC.

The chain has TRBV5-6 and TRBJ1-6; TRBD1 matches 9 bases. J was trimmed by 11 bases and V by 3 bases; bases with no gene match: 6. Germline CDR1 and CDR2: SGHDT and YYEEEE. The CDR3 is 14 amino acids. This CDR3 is CASSSPGQGPPLHF. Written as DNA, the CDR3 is TGTGCCAGCAGCTCGCCGGGACAGGGTCCACCCCTCCACTTT.

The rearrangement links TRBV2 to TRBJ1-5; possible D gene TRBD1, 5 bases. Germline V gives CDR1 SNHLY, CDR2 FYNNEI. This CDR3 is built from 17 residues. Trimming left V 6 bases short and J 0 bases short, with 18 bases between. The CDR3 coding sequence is TGTGCCAGCAGCCTCCAGGGAGGATCTCTTAGCAATCAGCCCCAGCATTTT. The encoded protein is CASSLQGGSLSNQPQHF.

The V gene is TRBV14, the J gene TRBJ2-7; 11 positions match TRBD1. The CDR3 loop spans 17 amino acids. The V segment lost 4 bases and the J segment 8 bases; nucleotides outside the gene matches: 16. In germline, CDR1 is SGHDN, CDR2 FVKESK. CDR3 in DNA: TGTGCCAGCAGCCTTTACACGAGCCTGGGACAGGGGGTTAAGCAGTACTTC. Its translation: CASSLYTSLGQGVKQYF.

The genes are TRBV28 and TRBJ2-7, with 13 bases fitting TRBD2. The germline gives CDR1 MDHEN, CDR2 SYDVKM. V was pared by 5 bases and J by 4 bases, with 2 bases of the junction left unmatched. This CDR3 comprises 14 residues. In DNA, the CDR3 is TGTGCCAGCAGTCCGGGACTAGCGGGATACGAGCAGTACTTC. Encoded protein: CASSPGLAGYEQYF.